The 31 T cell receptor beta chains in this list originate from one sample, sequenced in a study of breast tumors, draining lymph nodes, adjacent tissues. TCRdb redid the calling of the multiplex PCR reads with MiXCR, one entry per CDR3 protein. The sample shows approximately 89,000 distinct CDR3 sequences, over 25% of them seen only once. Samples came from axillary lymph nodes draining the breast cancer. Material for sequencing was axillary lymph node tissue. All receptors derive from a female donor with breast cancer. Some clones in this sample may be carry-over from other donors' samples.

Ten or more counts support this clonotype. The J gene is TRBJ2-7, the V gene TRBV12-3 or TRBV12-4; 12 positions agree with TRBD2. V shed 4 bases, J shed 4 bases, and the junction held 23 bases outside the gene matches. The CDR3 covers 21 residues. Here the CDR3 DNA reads TGTGCCAGCAGTTACTACCCCCCGCGGACTAGCGGGGTGGCTGGGCCTTACGAGCAGTACTTC. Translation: CASSYYPPRTSGVAGPYEQYF.

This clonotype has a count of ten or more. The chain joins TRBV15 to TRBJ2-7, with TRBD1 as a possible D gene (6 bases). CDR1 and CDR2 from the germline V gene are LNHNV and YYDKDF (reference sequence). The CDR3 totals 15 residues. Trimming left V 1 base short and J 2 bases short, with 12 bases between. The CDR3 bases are TGTGCCACCAGCAGAGCTCGACAGGCGACCTACGAGCAGTACTTC. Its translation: CATSRARQATYEQYF.

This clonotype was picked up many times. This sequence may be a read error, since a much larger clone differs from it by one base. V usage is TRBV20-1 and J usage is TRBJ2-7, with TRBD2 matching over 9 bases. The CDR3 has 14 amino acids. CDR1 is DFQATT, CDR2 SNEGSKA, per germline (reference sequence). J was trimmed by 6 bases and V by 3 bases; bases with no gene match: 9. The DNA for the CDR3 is TGCAGTGCTAGCCCCCGGGCTAGCGGGACCGAGCAGTACTTC. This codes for CSASPRASGTEQYF.

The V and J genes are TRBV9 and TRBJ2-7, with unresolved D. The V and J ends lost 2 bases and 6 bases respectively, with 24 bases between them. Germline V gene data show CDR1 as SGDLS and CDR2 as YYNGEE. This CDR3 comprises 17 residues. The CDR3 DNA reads TGTGCCAGCAGCGTTGACTCTGGGCGCAATAGCAGGACCGAGCAGTACTTC. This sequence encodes CASSVDSGRNSRTEQYF.

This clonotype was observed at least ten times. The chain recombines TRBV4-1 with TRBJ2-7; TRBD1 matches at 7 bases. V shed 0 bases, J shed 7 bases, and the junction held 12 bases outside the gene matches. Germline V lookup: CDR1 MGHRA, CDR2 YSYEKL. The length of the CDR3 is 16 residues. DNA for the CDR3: TGCGCCAGCAGCCAAGATTTGTACAGGGGAATTGGGGAGCAGTACTTC. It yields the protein CASSQDLYRGIGEQYF.

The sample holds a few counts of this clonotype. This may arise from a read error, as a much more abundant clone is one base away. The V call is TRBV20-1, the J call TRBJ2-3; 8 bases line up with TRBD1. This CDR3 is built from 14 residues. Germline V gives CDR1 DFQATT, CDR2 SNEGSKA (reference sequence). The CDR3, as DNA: TGCAGTGTTAGTGGGACAGGTAACACAGCTACGCAGTATTTT. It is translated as CSVSGTGNTATQYF.

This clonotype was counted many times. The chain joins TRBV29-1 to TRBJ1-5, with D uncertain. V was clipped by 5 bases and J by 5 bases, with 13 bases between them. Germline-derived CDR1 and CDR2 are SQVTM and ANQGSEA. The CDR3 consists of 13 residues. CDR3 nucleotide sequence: TGCAGCGTTAGTGTATGGGGAGATCAGCCCCAGCATTTT. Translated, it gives CSVSVWGDQPQHF.

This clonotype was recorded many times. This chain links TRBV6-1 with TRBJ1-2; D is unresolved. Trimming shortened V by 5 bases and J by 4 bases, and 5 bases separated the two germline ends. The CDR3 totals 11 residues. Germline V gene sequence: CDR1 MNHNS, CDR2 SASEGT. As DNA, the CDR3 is TGTGCCAGCAGTTCGGTCTATGGCTACACCTTC. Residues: CASSSVYGYTF.

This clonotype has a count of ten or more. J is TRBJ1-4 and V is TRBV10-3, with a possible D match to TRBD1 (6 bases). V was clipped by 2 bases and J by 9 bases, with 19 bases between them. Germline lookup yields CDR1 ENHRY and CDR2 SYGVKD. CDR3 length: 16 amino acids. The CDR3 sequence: CAISEVGGRVRKKLFF. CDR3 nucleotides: TGTGCCATCAGTGAGGTAGGGGGGAGGGTTAGAAAAAAACTGTTTTTT.

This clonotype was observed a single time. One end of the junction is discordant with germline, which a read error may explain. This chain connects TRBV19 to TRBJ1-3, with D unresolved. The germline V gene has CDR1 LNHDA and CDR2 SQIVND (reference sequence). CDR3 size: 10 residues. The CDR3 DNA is TGCACCAGTACCGGAAACACCATATATTTT. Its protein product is CTSTGNTIYF. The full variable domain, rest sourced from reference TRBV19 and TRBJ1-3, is DGGITQSPKYLFRKEGQNVTLSCEQNLNHDAMYWYRQDPGQGLRLIYYSQIVNDFQKGDIAEGYSVSREKKESFPLTVTSAQKNPTAFYLCTSTGNTIYFGEGSWLTVV.

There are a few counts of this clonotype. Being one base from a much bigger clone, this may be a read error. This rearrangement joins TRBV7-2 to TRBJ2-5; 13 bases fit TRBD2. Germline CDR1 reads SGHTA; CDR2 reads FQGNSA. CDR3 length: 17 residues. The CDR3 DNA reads TGTGCCAGCAGCTTTAGGGTTGGACTAGCGGGAGAAGAGCCCCAGTACTTC. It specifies CASSFRVGLAGEEPQYF. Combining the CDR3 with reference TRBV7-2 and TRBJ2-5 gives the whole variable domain GAGVSQSPSNKVTEKGKDVELRCDPISGHTALYWYRQSLGQGLEFLIYFQGNSAPDKSGLPSDRFSAERTGGSVSTLTIQRTQQEDSAVYLCASSFRVGLAGEEPQYFGPGTRLLVL.

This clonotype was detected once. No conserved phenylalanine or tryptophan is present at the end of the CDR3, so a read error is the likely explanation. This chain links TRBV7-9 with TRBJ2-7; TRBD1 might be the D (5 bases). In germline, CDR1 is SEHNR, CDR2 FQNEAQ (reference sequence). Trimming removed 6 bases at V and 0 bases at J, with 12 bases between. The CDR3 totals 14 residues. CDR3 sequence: CASSLGRDSYEQYL. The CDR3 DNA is TGTGCCAGCAGTCTAGGCAGGGACTCCTACGAGCAGTACCTC.

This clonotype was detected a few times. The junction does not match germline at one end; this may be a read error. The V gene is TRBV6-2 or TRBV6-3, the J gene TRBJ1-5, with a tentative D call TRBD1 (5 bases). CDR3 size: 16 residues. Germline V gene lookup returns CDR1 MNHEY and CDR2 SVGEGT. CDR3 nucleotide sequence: TGTGCCAGCAGTCACTCAGTATCCAGGGCTGATCAGCCCCAGCATTTT. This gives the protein CASSHSVSRADQPQHF.

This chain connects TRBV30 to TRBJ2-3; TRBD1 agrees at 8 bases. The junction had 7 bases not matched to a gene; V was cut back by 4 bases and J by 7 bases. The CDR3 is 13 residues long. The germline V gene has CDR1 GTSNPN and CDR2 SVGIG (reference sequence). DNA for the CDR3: TGTGCCTGGAATGCAGGGGGCGCGTATACGCAGTATTTT. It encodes CAWNAGGAYTQYF.

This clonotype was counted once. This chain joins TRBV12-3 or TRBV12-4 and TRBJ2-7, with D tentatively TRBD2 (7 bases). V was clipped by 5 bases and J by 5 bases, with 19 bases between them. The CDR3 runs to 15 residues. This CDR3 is CASSRGAGGMDEQYF. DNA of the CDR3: TGTGCCAGCAGTCGGGGGGCAGGAGGTATGGACGAGCAGTACTTC.

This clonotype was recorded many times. CDR3 in DNA: TGTGCCATCGCACATGGCTCTGGAAACACCATATATTTT. Translation: CAIAHGSGNTIYF. The chain has TRBV10-3 and TRBJ1-3; D call uncertain. Germline CDR1 is ENHRY and CDR2 is SYGVKD. With 8 bases removed from V and 0 bases from J, the gap between germline ends came to 8 bases. The length of the CDR3 is 13 residues.

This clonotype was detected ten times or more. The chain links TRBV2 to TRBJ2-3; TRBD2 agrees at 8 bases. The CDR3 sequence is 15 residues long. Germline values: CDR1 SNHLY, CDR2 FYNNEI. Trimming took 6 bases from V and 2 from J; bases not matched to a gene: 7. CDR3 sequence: CASRSLAGLTDTQYF. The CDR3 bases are TGTGCCAGCAGGTCCCTAGCGGGCCTCACAGATACGCAGTATTTT.

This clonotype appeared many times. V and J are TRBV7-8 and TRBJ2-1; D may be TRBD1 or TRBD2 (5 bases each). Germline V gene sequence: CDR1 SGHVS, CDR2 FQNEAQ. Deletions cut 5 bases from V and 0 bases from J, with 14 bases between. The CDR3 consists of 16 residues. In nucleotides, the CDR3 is TGTGCCAGCAGCCGGGGCGGTCGGAGCTCCTACAATGAGCAGTTCTTC. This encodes CASSRGGRSSYNEQFF.

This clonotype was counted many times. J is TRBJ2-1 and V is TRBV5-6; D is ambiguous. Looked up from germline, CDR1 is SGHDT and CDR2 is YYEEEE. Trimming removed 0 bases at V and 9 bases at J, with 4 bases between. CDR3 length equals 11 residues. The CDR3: CASSLAREQFF. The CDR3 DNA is TGTGCCAGCAGCTTGGCTCGTGAGCAGTTCTTC. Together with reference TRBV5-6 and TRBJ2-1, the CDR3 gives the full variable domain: DAGVTQSPTHLIKTRGQQVTLRCSPKSGHDTVSWYQQALGQGPQFIFQYYEEEERQRGNFPDRFSGHQFPNYSSELNVNALLLGDSALYLCASSLAREQFFGPGTRLTVL.

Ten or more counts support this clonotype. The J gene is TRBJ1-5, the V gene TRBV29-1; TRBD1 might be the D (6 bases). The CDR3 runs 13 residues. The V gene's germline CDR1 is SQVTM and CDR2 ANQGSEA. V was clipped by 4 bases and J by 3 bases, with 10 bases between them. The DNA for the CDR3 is TGCAGCGTTGGGGGACAAGTCAATCAGCCCCAGCATTTT. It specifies CSVGGQVNQPQHF. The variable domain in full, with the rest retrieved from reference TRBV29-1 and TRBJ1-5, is SAVISQKPSRDICQRGTSLTIQCQVDSQVTMMFWYRQQPGQSLTLIATANQGSEATYESGFVIDKFPISRPNLTFSTLTVSNMSPEDSSIYLCSVGGQVNQPQHFGDGTRLSIL.

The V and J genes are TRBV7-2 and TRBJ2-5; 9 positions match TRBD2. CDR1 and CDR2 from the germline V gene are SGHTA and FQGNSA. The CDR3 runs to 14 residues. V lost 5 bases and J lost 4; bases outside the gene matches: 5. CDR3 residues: CASSPPGLAETQYF. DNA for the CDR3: TGTGCCAGCAGCCCGCCGGGACTAGCAGAGACCCAGTACTTC.

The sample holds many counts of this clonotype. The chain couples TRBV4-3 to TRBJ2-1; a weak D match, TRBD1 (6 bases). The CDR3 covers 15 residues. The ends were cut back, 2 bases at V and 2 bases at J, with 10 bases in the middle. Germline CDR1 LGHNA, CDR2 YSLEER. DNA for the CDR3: TGCGCCAGCAGCCAAAACAGGGTCGCCTACAATGAGCAGTTCTTC. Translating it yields CASSQNRVAYNEQFF.

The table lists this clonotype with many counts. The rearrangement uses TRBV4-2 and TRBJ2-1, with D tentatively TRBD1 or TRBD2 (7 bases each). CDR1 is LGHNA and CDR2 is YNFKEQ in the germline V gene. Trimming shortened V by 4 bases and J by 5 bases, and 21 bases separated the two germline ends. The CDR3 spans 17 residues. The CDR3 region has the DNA TGTGCCAGCAGCCCAAATTCAGGGGGGGCGCAAGACAATGAGCAGTTCTTC. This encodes CASSPNSGGAQDNEQFF.

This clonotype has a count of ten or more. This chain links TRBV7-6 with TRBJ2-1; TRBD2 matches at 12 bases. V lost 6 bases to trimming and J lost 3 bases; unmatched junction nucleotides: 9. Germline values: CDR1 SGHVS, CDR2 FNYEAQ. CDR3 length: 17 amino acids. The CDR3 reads CASRPFQTSGSYNEQFF. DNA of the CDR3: TGTGCCAGCAGACCTTTCCAGACTAGCGGGAGCTACAATGAGCAGTTCTTC.

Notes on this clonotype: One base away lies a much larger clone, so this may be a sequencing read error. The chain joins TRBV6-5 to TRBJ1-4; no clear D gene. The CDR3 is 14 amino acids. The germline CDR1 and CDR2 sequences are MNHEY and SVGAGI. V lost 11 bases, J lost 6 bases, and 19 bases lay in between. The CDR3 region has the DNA TGTGCCGGCGCCTCCGGGTTTTCCGATGAAAAACTGTTTTTT. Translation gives CAGASGFSDEKLFF.

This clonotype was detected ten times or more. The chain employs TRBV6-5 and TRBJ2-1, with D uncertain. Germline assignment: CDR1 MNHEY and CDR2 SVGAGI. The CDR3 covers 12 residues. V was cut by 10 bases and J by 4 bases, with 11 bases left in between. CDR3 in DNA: TGTGCCACCGCCGGACGGTACAATGAGCAGTTCTTC. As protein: CATAGRYNEQFF.

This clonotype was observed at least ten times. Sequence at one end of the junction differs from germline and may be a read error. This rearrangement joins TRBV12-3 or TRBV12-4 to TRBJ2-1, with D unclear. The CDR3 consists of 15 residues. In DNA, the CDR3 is TGTGCCAGCAGTTTAGGAGTCTGGAGTCGCAATGAGCAGTTCTTT. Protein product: CASSLGVWSRNEQFF.

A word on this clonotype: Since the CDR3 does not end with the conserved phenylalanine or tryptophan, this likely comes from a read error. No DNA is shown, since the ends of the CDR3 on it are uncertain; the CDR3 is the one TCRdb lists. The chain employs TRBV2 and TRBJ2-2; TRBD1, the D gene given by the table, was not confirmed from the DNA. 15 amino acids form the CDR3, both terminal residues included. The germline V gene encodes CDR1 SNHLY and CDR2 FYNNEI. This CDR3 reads CASSETGQYTGELLS.

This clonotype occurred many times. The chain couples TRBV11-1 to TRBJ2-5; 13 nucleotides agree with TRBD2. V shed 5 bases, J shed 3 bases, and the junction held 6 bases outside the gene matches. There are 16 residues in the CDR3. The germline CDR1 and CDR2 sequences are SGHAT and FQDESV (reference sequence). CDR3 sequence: CASSVRTSGSEETQYF. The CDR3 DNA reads TGTGCCAGCAGCGTCAGGACTAGCGGGAGTGAAGAGACCCAGTACTTC.

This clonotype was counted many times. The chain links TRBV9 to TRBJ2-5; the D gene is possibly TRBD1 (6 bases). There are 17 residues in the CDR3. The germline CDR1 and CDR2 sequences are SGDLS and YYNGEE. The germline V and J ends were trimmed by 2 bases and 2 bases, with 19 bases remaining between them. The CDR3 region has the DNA TGTGCCAGCAGCGTCTCAACAGGGCTCCTCCCGCAAGAGACCCAGTACTTC. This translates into CASSVSTGLLPQETQYF.

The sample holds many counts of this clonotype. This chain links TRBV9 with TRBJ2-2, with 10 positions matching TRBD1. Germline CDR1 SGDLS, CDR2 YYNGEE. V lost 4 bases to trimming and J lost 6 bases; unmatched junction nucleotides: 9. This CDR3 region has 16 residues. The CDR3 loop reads CASSQRGQGTPGELFF. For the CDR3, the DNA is TGTGCCAGCAGCCAGAGGGGACAGGGGACACCCGGGGAGCTGTTTTTT.